This is a list of T cell receptor beta chains from one sample in a study of metastatic and nonmetastatic thyroid tumors. TCRdb reprocessed the PCR reads via MiXCR. The data show 15,000 to 20,000 clones, 25% to 30% seen once. Sequencing was carried out using tumor tissue. The receptors were sampled from a female donor with papillary thyroid cancer or a benign thyroid nodule (not recorded which). Some clones in this sample may be carry-over from other donors' samples. CDR3s include the opening cysteine and the closing phenylalanine or tryptophan. Each record gives: D gene, J gene, clone size, V gene, CDR3 protein, CDR3 DNA. The D gene is left open where the match is weak. The size entry is marked missing in some rows and otherwise reads once, few, many or a size class.

D: .
J: TRBJ2-3
size: medium-sized
V: TRBV19
CDR3: CASSPGSTDTQYF
DNA: TGTGCCAGTAGCCCAGGGAGCACAGATACGCAGTATTTT

D: .
J: TRBJ1-5
size: many
V: TRBV7-2
CDR3: CASSLRPGNAQPQHF
DNA: TGTGCCAGCAGCCTTAGGCCAGGGAATGCTCAGCCCCAGCATTTT

D: .
J: TRBJ1-1
size: .
V: TRBV11-2
CDR3: CASSLEGKGSEAFF
DNA: TGTGCCAGCAGCTTAGAGGGAAAGGGGTCTGAAGCTTTCTTT

D: TRBD1
J: TRBJ2-3
size: many
V: TRBV7-2
CDR3: CASSFGDRGGTDTQYF
DNA: TGTGCCAGCAGCTTTGGCGACAGGGGCGGCACAGATACGCAGTATTTT

D: TRBD2
J: TRBJ2-5
size: many
V: TRBV9
CDR3: CASSVAAGARETQYF
DNA: TGTGCCAGCAGCGTGGCGGCGGGAGCGAGAGAGACCCAGTACTTC

D: TRBD1
J: TRBJ1-1
size: .
V: TRBV10-3
CDR3: CAISCTTGDTEAFF
DNA: TGTGCCATCAGTTGCACCACAGGGGACACTGAAGCTTTCTTT

D: .
J: TRBJ2-4
size: many
V: TRBV6-2/TRBV6-3
CDR3: CASSYSQGSGNIQYF
DNA: TGTGCCAGCAGTTACTCGCAGGGGTCCGGAAACATTCAGTACTTC

D: .
J: TRBJ2-7
size: medium-sized
V: TRBV30
CDR3: CAWSQGSFYEQYF
DNA: TGTGCCTGGAGTCAGGGGTCTTTCTACGAGCAGTACTTC

D: .
J: TRBJ2-1
size: many
V: TRBV10-3
CDR3: CAISDVSEGFDNEQFF
DNA: TGTGCCATCAGTGATGTCTCCGAGGGGTTCGACAATGAGCAGTTCTTC

D: .
J: TRBJ2-3
size: many
V: TRBV19
CDR3: CASNPKRQSSTDTQYF
DNA: TGTGCCAGTAACCCTAAGCGGCAGAGTAGCACAGATACGCAGTATTTT

D: TRBD1
J: TRBJ2-3
size: many
V: TRBV7-2
CDR3: CASNPRTGSDTQYF
DNA: TGTGCCAGCAACCCCAGGACAGGGTCCGATACGCAGTATTTT

D: .
J: TRBJ2-1
size: .
V: TRBV14
CDR3: CASSPSWESPWFF
DNA: TGTGCCAGCAGCCCATCTTGGGAGTCCCCATGGTTCTTC

D: .
J: TRBJ2-1
size: once
V: TRBV11-2
CDR3: CASSSGGASGIEQFF
DNA: TGTGCCAGCAGCTCAGGTGGGGCTTCTGGGATTGAGCAGTTCTTC

D: .
J: TRBJ2-7
size: few
V: TRBV5-1
CDR3: CASSLDRVSYEQYF
DNA: TGCGCCAGCAGCTTGGACAGGGTGAGTTACGAGCAGTACTTC

D: .
J: TRBJ1-4
size: many
V: TRBV24-1
CDR3: CATSDGFEKLFF
DNA: TGTGCCACCAGTGATGGGTTTGAAAAACTGTTTTTT

D: .
J: TRBJ1-2
size: medium-sized
V: TRBV10-3
CDR3: CAISESWGGGGYTF
DNA: TGTGCCATCAGTGAGTCGTGGGGAGGTGGAGGCTACACCTTC